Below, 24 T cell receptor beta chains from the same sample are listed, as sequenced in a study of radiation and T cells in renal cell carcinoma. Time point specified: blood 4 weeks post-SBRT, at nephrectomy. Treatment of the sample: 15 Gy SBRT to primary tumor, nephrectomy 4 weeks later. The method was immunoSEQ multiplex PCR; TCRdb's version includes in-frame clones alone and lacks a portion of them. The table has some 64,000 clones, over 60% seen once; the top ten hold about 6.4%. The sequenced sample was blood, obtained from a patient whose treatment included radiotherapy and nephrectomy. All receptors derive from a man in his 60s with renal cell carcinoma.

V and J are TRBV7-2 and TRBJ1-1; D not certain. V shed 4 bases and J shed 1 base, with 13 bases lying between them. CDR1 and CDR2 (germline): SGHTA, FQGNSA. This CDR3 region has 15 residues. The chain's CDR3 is CASSWRMARNTEAFF. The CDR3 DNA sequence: TGTGCCAGCAGCTGGCGGATGGCCCGGAACACTGAAGCTTTCTTT. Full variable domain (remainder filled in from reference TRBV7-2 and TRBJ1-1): GAGVSQSPSNKVTEKGKDVELRCDPISGHTALYWYRQSLGQGLEFLIYFQGNSAPDKSGLPSDRFSAERTGGSVSTLTIQRTQQEDSAVYLCASSWRMARNTEAFFGQGTRLTVV.

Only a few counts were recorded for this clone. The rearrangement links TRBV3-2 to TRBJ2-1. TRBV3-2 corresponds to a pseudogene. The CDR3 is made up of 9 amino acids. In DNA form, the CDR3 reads TGTGCCAGCAGCCGGCGCGAGTTCTTC. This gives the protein CASSRREFF.

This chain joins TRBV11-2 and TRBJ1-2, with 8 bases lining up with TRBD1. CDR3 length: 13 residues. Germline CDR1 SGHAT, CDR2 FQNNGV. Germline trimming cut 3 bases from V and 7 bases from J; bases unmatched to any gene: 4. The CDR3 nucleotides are TGTGCCAGCAGCTTGGCAGGGGGCTCTGGCTACACCTTC. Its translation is CASSLAGGSGYTF. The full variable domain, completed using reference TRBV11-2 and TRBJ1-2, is EAGVAQSPRYKIIEKRQSVAFWCNPISGHATLYWYQQILGQGPKLLIQFQNNGVVDDSQLPKDRFSAERLKGVDSTLKIQPAKLEDSAVYLCASSLAGGSGYTFGSGTRLTVV.

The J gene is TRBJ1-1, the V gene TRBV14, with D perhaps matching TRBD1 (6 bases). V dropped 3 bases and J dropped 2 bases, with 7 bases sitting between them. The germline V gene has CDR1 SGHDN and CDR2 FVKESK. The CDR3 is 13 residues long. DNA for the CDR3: TGTGCCAGCAGCCAGGGGGCTAACACTGAAGCTTTCTTT. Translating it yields CASSQGANTEAFF.

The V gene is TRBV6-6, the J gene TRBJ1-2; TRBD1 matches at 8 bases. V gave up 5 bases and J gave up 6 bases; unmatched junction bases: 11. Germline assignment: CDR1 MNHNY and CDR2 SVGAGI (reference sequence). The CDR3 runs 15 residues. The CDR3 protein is CASSGRTGLLDGYTF. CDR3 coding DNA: TGTGCCAGCAGTGGCCGGACAGGGCTTTTGGATGGCTACACCTTC.

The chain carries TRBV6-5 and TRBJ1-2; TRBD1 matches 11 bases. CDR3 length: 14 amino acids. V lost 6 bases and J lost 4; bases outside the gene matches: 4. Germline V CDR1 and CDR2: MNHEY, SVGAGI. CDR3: CASRRTGGAYGYTF. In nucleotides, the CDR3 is TGTGCCAGCAGGAGGACAGGGGGCGCCTATGGCTACACCTTC.

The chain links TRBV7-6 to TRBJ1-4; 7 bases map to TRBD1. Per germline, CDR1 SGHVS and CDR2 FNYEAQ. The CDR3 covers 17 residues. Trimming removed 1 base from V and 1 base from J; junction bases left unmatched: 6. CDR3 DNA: TGTGCCAGCAGCTTAGTCCCCCCAGGGGGAACTAATGAAAAACTGTTTTTT. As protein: CASSLVPPGGTNEKLFF.

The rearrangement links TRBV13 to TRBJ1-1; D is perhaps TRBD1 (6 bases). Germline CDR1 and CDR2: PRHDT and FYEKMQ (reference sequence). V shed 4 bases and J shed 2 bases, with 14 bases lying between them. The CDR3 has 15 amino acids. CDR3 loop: CASSSQGYLNTEAFF. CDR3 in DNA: TGTGCCAGCAGCTCTCAGGGGTATTTAAACACTGAAGCTTTCTTT. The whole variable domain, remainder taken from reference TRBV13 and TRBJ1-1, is AAGVIQSPRHLIKEKRETATLKCYPIPRHDTVYWYQQGPGQDPQFLISFYEKMQSDKGSIPDRFSAQQFSDYHSELNMSSLELGDSALYFCASSSQGYLNTEAFFGQGTRLTVV.

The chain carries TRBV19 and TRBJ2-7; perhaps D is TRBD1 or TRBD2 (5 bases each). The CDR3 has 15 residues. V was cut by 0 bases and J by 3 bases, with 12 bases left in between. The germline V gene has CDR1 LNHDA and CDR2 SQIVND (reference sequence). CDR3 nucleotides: TGTGCCAGTAGTATAGATATGGGGGTCCTCTACGAGCAGTACTTC. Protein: CASSIDMGVLYEQYF.

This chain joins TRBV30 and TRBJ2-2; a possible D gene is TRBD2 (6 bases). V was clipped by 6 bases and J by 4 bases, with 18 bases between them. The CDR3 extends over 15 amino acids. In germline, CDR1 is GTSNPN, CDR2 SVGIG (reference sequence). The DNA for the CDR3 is TGTGCCTGTGGCCCCCCTCGGGAGTCCACCGGGGAGCTGTTTTTT. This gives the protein CACGPPRESTGELFF.

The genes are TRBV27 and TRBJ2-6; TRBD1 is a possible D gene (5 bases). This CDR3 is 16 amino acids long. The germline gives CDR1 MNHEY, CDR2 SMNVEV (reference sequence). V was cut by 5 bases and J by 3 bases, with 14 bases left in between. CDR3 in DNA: TGTGCCAGCAGTCCGGGCCCCAGGGTTGGGGCCAACGTCCTGACTTTC. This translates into CASSPGPRVGANVLTF.

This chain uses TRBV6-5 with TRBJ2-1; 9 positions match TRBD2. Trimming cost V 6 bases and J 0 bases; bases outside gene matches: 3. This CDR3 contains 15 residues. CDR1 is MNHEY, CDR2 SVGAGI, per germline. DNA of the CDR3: TGTGCCAGCAGCATTAGCGGGAGCTCCTACAATGAGCAGTTCTTC. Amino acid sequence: CASSISGSSYNEQFF.

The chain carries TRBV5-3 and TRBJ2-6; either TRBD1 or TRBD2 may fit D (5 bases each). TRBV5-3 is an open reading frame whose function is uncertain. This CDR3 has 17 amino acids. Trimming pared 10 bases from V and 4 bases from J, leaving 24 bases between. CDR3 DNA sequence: TGTGCCCGGGGTTCCCAGGGAGAGGCCTACGGGGCCAACGTCCTGACTTTC. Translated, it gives CARGSQGEAYGANVLTF.

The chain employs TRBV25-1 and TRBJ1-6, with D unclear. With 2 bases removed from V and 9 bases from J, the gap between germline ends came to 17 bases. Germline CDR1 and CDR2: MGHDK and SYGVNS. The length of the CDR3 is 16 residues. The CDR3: CASSEEVGGGISPLHF. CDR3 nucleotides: TGTGCCAGCAGTGAAGAAGTTGGAGGAGGAATTTCACCCCTCCACTTT.

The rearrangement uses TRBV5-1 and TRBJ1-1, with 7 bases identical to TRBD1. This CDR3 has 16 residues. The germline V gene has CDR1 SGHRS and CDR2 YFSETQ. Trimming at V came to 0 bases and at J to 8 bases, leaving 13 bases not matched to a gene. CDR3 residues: CASSLDLHGTAAEAFF. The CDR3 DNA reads TGCGCCAGCAGCTTGGACCTACATGGGACAGCAGCGGAAGCTTTCTTT. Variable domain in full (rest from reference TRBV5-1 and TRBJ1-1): KAGVTQTPRYLIKTRGQQVTLSCSPISGHRSVSWYQQTPGQGLQFLFEYFSETQRNKGNFPGRFSGRQFSNSRSEMNVSTLELGDSALYLCASSLDLHGTAAEAFFGQGTRLTVV.

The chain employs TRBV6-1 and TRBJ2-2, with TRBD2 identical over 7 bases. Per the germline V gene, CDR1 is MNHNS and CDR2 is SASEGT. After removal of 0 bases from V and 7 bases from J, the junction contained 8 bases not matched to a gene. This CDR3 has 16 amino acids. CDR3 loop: CASSEASGTYSGELFF. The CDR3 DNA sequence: TGTGCCAGCAGTGAAGCCAGCGGGACCTACAGCGGGGAGCTGTTTTTT.

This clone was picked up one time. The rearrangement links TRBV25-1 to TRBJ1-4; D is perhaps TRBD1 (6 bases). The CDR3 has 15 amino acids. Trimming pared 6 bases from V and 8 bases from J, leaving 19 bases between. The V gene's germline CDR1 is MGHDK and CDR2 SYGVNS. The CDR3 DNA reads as TGTGCCAGCAGCCCTGGGGGGGCGCGTGGAGAAAAACTGTTTTTT. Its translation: CASSPGGARGEKLFF.

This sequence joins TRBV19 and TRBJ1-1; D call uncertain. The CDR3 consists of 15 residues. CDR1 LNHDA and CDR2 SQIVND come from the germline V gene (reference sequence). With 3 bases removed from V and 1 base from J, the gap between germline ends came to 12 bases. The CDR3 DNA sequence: TGTGCCAGTAGTATCGGTCAGCGCCCGAACACTGAAGCTTTCTTT. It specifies CASSIGQRPNTEAFF.

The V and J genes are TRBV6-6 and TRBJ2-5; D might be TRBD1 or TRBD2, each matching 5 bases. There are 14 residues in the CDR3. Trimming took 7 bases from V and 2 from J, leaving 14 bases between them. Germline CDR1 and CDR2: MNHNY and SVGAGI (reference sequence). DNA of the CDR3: TGTGCCAGCATGATATCAGGGAGACAAGAGACCCAGTACTTC. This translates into CASMISGRQETQYF.

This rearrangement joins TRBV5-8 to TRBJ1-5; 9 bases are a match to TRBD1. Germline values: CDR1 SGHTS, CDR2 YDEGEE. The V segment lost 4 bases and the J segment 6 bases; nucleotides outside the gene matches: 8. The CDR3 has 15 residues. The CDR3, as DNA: TGTGCCAGCAGCGAACAGGGGGCCCGCAGTCAGCCCCAGCATTTT. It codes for CASSEQGARSQPQHF.

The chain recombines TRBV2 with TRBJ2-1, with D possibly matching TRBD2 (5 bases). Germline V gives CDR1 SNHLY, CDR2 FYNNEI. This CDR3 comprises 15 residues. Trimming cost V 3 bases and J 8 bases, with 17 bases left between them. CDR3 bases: TGTGCCAGCAGTGAGATAGCGCAAGTGGGCGATGAGCAGTTCTTC. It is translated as CASSEIAQVGDEQFF.

The CDR3 protein is CASSSGTGAGDTQYF. The CDR3 coding sequence is TGTGCCAGCAGTTCGGGGACAGGGGCCGGCGATACGCAGTATTTT. This chain links TRBV27 with TRBJ2-3, with 10 bases aligning to TRBD1. CDR3 length: 15 residues. V shed 4 bases, J shed 6 bases, and the junction held 7 bases outside the gene matches. From germline, CDR1 is MNHEY and CDR2 SMNVEV (reference sequence).

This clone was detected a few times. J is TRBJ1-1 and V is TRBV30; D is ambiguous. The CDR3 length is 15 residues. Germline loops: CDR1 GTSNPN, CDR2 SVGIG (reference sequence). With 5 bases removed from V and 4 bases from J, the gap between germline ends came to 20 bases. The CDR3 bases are TGTGCCTGGCAACCCTTGGGCGCCCGGGGCACTGAAGCTTTCTTT. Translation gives CAWQPLGARGTEAFF.

CDR3 sequence: CASNGGQARLSTDTQYF. The CDR3 DNA follows: TGTGCCTCAAATGGCGGACAGGCCCGCCTTAGCACAGATACGCAGTATTTT. This chain joins TRBV10-3 and TRBJ2-3, with TRBD1 matching 7 bases. Germline V gene lookup returns CDR1 ENHRY and CDR2 SYGVKD. This CDR3 is 17 amino acids long. J gave up 0 bases and V 11 bases, and 17 bases lay outside the gene matches.